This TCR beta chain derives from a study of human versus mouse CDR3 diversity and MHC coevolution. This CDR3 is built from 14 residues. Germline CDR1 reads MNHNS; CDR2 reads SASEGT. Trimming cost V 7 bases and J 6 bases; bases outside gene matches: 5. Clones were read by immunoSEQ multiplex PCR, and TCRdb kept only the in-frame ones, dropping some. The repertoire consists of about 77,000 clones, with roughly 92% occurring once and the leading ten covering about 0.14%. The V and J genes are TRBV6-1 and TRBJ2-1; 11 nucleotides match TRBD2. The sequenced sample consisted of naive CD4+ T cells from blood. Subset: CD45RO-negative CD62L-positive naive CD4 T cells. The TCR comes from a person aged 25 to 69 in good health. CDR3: CASTLLAGVNEQFF. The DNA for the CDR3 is TGTGCCAGCACCTTACTAGCGGGGGTCAATGAGCAGTTCTTC.